One sample yielded the 31 T cell receptor beta chains listed below, sequenced in a study of T-cell reconstitution after alpha-beta-depleted transplantation in children (TCRdb year 2016). The receptor library was made with PCR. TCRdb records Illumina HiSeq 2500 as the sequencer. TCR libraries were prepared with molecular barcoding, using unique molecular identifiers to normalize TCRbeta repertoire quantification. TCRdb took the public reads, trimmed them with fastp at Q25, ran MiXCR for clone calling and kept in-frame beta chains. Duplicate CDR3 protein sequences are folded into a single record with the most common DNA and genes. The sample table lists 490,000 or so distinct CDR3 sequences, roughly an eighth of them with a count of one. Around 5.8% of the sample comes from the top ten. The material was PBMCs from the stem cell graft donor, obtained from the stem cell graft. Receptors were obtained from a human donor who donated a stem cell graft to a child with combined immunodeficiency.

This clonotype occurred a few times. V gene TRBV7-2 combines with J gene TRBJ1-6, with D possibly being TRBD1 (6 bases). V shed 5 bases and J shed 6 bases, with 17 bases lying between them. This CDR3 has 16 residues. CDR1 and CDR2 (germline): SGHTA, FQGNSA. As DNA, the CDR3 is TGTGCCAGCAGCCCCCAAGGGGGAGGCTTTAATTCACCCCTCCACTTT. This gives the protein CASSPQGGGFNSPLHF.

The V gene is TRBV6-5, the J gene TRBJ1-2; TRBD1 agrees at 8 bases. The germline V gene encodes CDR1 MNHEY and CDR2 SVGAGI. J was trimmed by 2 bases and V by 0 bases; bases with no gene match: 8. This CDR3 comprises 17 residues. The CDR3 spells CASSYSRAQGANYGYTF. In DNA form, the CDR3 reads TGTGCCAGCAGTTACTCACGCGCCCAGGGGGCAAACTATGGCTACACCTTC.

The rearrangement uses TRBV12-3 or TRBV12-4 and TRBJ1-2; D remains ambiguous. The CDR3 extends over 14 amino acids. V lost 4 bases and J lost 7, with 16 bases in between. This chain's CDR3 is CASSWVEAPSGYTF. The DNA of the CDR3 is TGTGCCAGCAGTTGGGTGGAGGCCCCTTCTGGCTACACCTTC.

This chain uses TRBV19 with TRBJ2-2; 7 bases fit TRBD2. The CDR3 loop spans 15 amino acids. The germline gives CDR1 LNHDA, CDR2 SQIVND (reference sequence). The trim removed 5 bases at V and 0 bases at J, leaving 3 bases unmatched. The CDR3 sequence: CASSHGLANTGELFF. CDR3 in DNA: TGTGCCAGTAGTCACGGACTAGCGAACACCGGGGAGCTGTTTTTT.

This clonotype has just a few counts. The chain couples TRBV20-1 to TRBJ2-7; the D gene is possibly TRBD1 (6 bases). V was clipped by 3 bases and J by 2 bases, with 17 bases between them. Germline lookup yields CDR1 DFQATT and CDR2 SNEGSKA (reference sequence). The CDR3 runs 15 residues. For the CDR3, the DNA is TGCAGTGCTAGCGCCCAGGGGCAGCAGCCCTACGAGCAGTACTTC. Protein sequence: CSASAQGQQPYEQYF.

This clonotype was picked up many times. This chain links TRBV30 with TRBJ2-7; 8 bases are a match to TRBD1. The CDR3 is 13 amino acids. Germline CDR1 and CDR2: GTSNPN and SVGIG (reference sequence). Unmatched junction bases numbered 7, after V lost 2 bases and J lost 7 bases. CDR3 nucleotides: TGTGCCTGGAGTCCCCAAGACAGGGGTGAGCAGTACTTC. It specifies CAWSPQDRGEQYF.

In this sample, this clonotype turned up a few times. The chain carries TRBV27 and TRBJ2-5, with no clear D. The CDR3 sequence is 14 residues long. Germline CDR1 MNHEY, CDR2 SMNVEV (reference sequence). V was shortened by 2 bases and J by 5 bases, with 12 bases between the two germline ends. The CDR3, as DNA: TGTGCCAGCAGTTTAATGTACGGGCGCGAGACCCAGTACTTC. Translated: CASSLMYGRETQYF.

This chain connects TRBV5-5 to TRBJ2-4, with TRBD1 matching 7 bases. This CDR3 has 14 residues. V lost 4 bases, J lost 8 bases, and 9 bases stayed unmatched. CDR1 is SGHKS and CDR2 is YYEKEE in the germline V gene (reference sequence). CDR3 sequence (DNA): TGTGCCAGCAGCCCTTCGGGACAGATGGACATTCAGTACTTC. As protein: CASSPSGQMDIQYF.

This clonotype was recorded at least ten times. The CDR3 nucleotides read TGCAGCGTTGGACTAGCGGGGCACTACGAGCAGTACTTC. Encoded protein: CSVGLAGHYEQYF. The chain employs TRBV29-1 and TRBJ2-7; 11 bases match TRBD2. Germline lookup yields CDR1 SQVTM and CDR2 ANQGSEA. V lost 4 bases, J lost 3 bases, and 2 bases stayed unmatched. This CDR3 region has 13 residues.

V usage is TRBV27 and J usage is TRBJ2-1, with 8 bases lining up with TRBD2. This CDR3 has 16 residues. Trimming took 8 bases from V and 3 from J; bases not matched to a gene: 12. Looked up from germline, CDR1 is MNHEY and CDR2 is SMNVEV (reference sequence). The CDR3 nucleotides read TGTGCCAGCGGATCGCCCGGGACTAGGGTCTACAATGAGCAGTTCTTC. Protein sequence: CASGSPGTRVYNEQFF.

This clonotype was counted many times. This chain uses TRBV21-1 with TRBJ2-7. TRBV21-1 is labeled a pseudogene. The CDR3 loop spans 12 amino acids. The CDR3 loop is CASSKPASEQYF. The CDR3 coding sequence is TGTGCCAGCAGCAAACCGGCGAGCGAGCAGTACTTC.

In this sample, this clonotype turned up many times. J is TRBJ2-3 and V is TRBV5-1, with 7 bases aligning to TRBD2. With V trimmed by 2 bases and J by 2 bases, 5 bases remained unmatched. CDR3 size: 15 residues. Germline CDR1 reads SGHRS; CDR2 reads YFSETQ. In DNA form, the CDR3 reads TGCGCCAGCAGCTTTGCGGGAGTTCACACAGATACGCAGTATTTT. Translation: CASSFAGVHTDTQYF.

This clonotype was counted only a few times. CDR3 sequence reads: CASRALGVYSNQPQHF. The DNA for the CDR3 is TGTGCCAGTCGAGCGTTAGGAGTCTATAGCAATCAGCCCCAGCATTTT. The V and J genes are TRBV6-5 and TRBJ1-5; unclear D gene. Germline lookup yields CDR1 MNHEY and CDR2 SVGAGI. V was clipped by 9 bases and J by 0 bases, with 18 bases between them. CDR3 length: 16 amino acids.

The chain uses TRBV2 and TRBJ2-7; D might be TRBD2 (6 bases). The CDR3 totals 15 residues. Germline V lookup: CDR1 SNHLY, CDR2 FYNNEI. V was cut by 5 bases and J by 2 bases, with 16 bases left in between. The CDR3 DNA sequence: TGTGCCAGCAGTTACCCGGGGGACGGTGCCTACGAGCAGTACTTC. Protein sequence: CASSYPGDGAYEQYF.

In its sample, this clonotype was seen a few times. The V gene is TRBV12-3 or TRBV12-4, the J gene TRBJ1-2; D perhaps matches TRBD1 (6 bases). The CDR3 loop spans 12 amino acids. V lost 6 bases, J lost 4 bases, and 9 bases lay in between. The CDR3 region has the DNA TGTGCCAGCAGCCAAGGGGGCTATGGCTACACCTTC. Translating gives CASSQGGYGYTF.

This clonotype was seen a handful of times. The rearrangement joins TRBV5-1 to TRBJ1-5; 9 bases align to TRBD1. The CDR3 runs 13 residues. Germline CDR1 SGHRS, CDR2 YFSETQ. With 3 bases clipped from V and 7 bases from J, the junction kept 2 bases outside the gene matches. DNA of the CDR3: TGCGCCAGCAGCTGGACAGGGGAACAGCCCCAGCATTTT. It encodes CASSWTGEQPQHF.

The sample holds a few counts of this clonotype. The V and J genes are TRBV19 and TRBJ1-5; D uncertain. This CDR3 has 14 residues. Trimming took off 3 bases at V and 3 bases at J, with 9 bases between the two ends. CDR1 is LNHDA and CDR2 is SQIVND in the germline V gene (reference sequence). This chain's CDR3 is CASSMKGYNQPQHF. The CDR3 nucleotides read TGTGCCAGTAGTATGAAGGGCTACAATCAGCCCCAGCATTTT.

This clonotype has more than one count but fewer than ten. V is TRBV3-1 and J is TRBJ2-3; D might be TRBD1 (5 bases). Germline V gene lookup returns CDR1 LGHDT and CDR2 YNNKEL (reference sequence). The CDR3 totals 15 residues. V was cut by 5 bases and J by 6 bases, with 18 bases left in between. DNA for the CDR3: TGTGCCAGCAGCGACGAACAGGAGAAGGAGGATACGCAGTATTTT. Protein product: CASSDEQEKEDTQYF.

This clonotype was seen at least ten times. The rearrangement joins TRBV24-1 to TRBJ2-1; D is uncertain. Trimming shortened V by 7 bases and J by 0 bases, and 9 bases separated the two germline ends. Germline lookup yields CDR1 KGHDR and CDR2 SFDVKD. The CDR3 is 14 residues long. The CDR3 DNA is TGTGCCACCAGCGGTTGGGACTCCTACAATGAGCAGTTCTTC. As protein: CATSGWDSYNEQFF.

This clonotype showed up just a few times. The chain joins TRBV19 to TRBJ2-7; 9 nucleotides align to TRBD1. The CDR3 sequence is 14 residues long. The V gene's germline CDR1 is LNHDA and CDR2 SQIVND (reference sequence). J lost 2 bases, V lost 5 bases, and 4 bases had no gene match. The CDR3 region is CASSWTGVTYEQYF. CDR3 DNA sequence: TGTGCCAGTAGTTGGACAGGGGTCACCTACGAGCAGTACTTC.

The genes are TRBV3-1 and TRBJ2-1, with 9 bases matching TRBD2. Trimming took 2 bases from V and 5 from J; bases not matched to a gene: 4. Looked up from germline, CDR1 is LGHDT and CDR2 is YNNKEL (reference sequence). CDR3 size: 15 residues. The CDR3 loop is CASSQIAGGDNEQFF. CDR3 sequence (DNA): TGTGCCAGCAGCCAAATCGCGGGGGGGGACAATGAGCAGTTCTTC.

This clonotype has just a few counts. The V gene is TRBV6-5, the J gene TRBJ2-1, with unresolved D. The V end lost 6 bases, the J end lost 12 bases, and 15 bases lay between the germline ends. Looked up from germline, CDR1 is MNHEY and CDR2 is SVGAGI. This CDR3 is built from 12 residues. The CDR3, as DNA: TGTGCCAGCAGCCCTTATTCAGGCGGGCAGTTCTTC. Amino acid sequence: CASSPYSGGQFF.

This clonotype was found a few times. The chain recombines TRBV5-1 with TRBJ2-7, with 10 bases fitting TRBD2. The V segment lost 5 bases and the J segment 0 bases; nucleotides outside the gene matches: 5. The length of the CDR3 is 15 residues. Per the germline V gene, CDR1 is SGHRS and CDR2 is YFSETQ. CDR3 residues: CASRPSGGDSYEQYF. The CDR3 DNA is TGCGCCAGCAGACCTAGCGGGGGCGACTCCTACGAGCAGTACTTC. The entire variable domain, with the rest obtained from reference TRBV5-1 and TRBJ2-7, is as follows: KAGVTQTPRYLIKTRGQQVTLSCSPISGHRSVSWYQQTPGQGLQFLFEYFSETQRNKGNFPGRFSGRQFSNSRSEMNVSTLELGDSALYLCASRPSGGDSYEQYFGPGTRLTVT.

Ten or more counts support this clonotype. The chain carries TRBV12-3 or TRBV12-4 and TRBJ2-2; perhaps TRBD1 as D (6 bases). The ends were cut back, 5 bases at V and 4 bases at J, with 8 bases in the middle. The CDR3 sequence is 13 residues long. The CDR3 sequence is CASSPQGTGELFF. The CDR3 DNA reads TGTGCCAGCAGTCCACAGGGCACCGGGGAGCTGTTTTTT.

This chain uses TRBV11-2 with TRBJ2-1, with a weak D call TRBD1 (6 bases). The V end lost 8 bases, the J end lost 7 bases, and 18 bases lay between the germline ends. The V gene's germline CDR1 is SGHAT and CDR2 FQNNGV. CDR3 length equals 14 residues. The CDR3: CASGLNRVLNEQFF. The CDR3 DNA is TGTGCCAGCGGACTCAACAGGGTTTTGAATGAGCAGTTCTTC.

This clonotype was detected many times. This chain joins TRBV27 and TRBJ1-1; tentatively, D is TRBD1 (6 bases). V was cut by 6 bases and J by 0 bases, with 17 bases left in between. CDR3 size: 16 residues. The V gene's germline CDR1 is MNHEY and CDR2 SMNVEV (reference sequence). The CDR3 loop reads CASRRGGFHMNTEAFF. DNA of the CDR3: TGTGCCAGCAGAAGGGGGGGGTTTCACATGAACACTGAAGCTTTCTTT.

Turning to this clonotype: A junction boundary mismatches the germline segment, possibly from a read error. V is TRBV2 and J is TRBJ2-3; D is unclear. Germline CDR1 is SNHLY and CDR2 is FYNNEI. The CDR3 consists of 14 residues. The CDR3 loop reads CASSETTSRDTQYF. The CDR3 DNA follows: TGTGCCAGCAGTGAAACCACCAGCAGAGATACGCAGTATTTT.

This clonotype was detected many times. CDR3 nucleotide sequence: TGTGCCAGCATCACCGGGACAGCCCACACAGATACGCAGTATTTT. Amino acids: CASITGTAHTDTQYF. V and J are TRBV6-2 or TRBV6-3 and TRBJ2-3; 7 bases map to TRBD1. This CDR3 contains 15 residues. The germline gives CDR1 MNHEY, CDR2 SVGEGT. V lost 7 bases to trimming and J lost 2 bases; unmatched junction nucleotides: 9.

The J gene is TRBJ1-5, the V gene TRBV3-1, with no clear D. Per the germline V gene, CDR1 is LGHDT and CDR2 is YNNKEL (reference sequence). The CDR3 covers 17 residues. Deletions cut 2 bases from V and 4 bases from J, with 18 bases between. CDR3 protein: CASSQNPVSRPNQPQHF. In DNA, the CDR3 is TGTGCCAGCAGCCAAAATCCCGTGTCGAGGCCTAATCAGCCCCAGCATTTT.

There are many counts of this clonotype. V and J are TRBV20-1 and TRBJ2-7, with TRBD2 as a possible D gene (5 bases). Germline loops: CDR1 DFQATT, CDR2 SNEGSKA (reference sequence). The CDR3 contains 13 residues. CDR3 nucleotides: TGCGGTTTTAGAGGGAGCAGCTCCTACGAGCAGTACTTC. Its translation is CGFRGSSSYEQYF.

The chain recombines TRBV7-3 with TRBJ2-1; 7 bases line up with TRBD1. J lost 0 bases, V lost 5 bases, and 10 bases had no gene match. The germline V gene encodes CDR1 SGHTA and CDR2 FQGTGA. The CDR3 consists of 17 residues. CDR3 loop: CASSPRTGLSSYNEQFF. As DNA, the CDR3 is TGTGCCAGCAGCCCCCGGACAGGTTTAAGCTCCTACAATGAGCAGTTCTTC.